This TCR beta chain stems from a study of blood T cell repertoires in COVID-19. About the study: Samples representing acute and convalescent COVID-19 were sourced from the United States, Italy and Spain. The analysed material was cDNA or gDNA that came from T cells, B-cell-depleted T cells, or PBMCs.

CDR3 size: 16 residues. Germline lookup yields CDR1 SNHLY and CDR2 FYNNEI. Trimming removed 1 base from V and 4 bases from J, with 13 bases in between. This table comes from immunoSEQ multiplex PCR, and its TCRdb copy is limited to in-frame clones, with some not included. The sample carries under 350,000 clones, about 89% recorded once. This sequence originates from a man aged 40-49 years with acute or convalescent COVID-19. V usage is TRBV2 and J usage is TRBJ1-4; a weak D match, TRBD1 (5 bases). Sample: peripheral blood. The CDR3: CASSEEVRDGNEKLFF. The CDR3 nucleotides are TGTGCCAGCAGTGAAGAGGTCAGGGATGGTAATGAAAAACTGTTTTTT.